The subject of this entry is one T cell receptor (beta chain). Its antigen is currently unknown. The CDR3 loop spans 13 amino acids. CDR1 is MGHDK, CDR2 SYGVNS, per germline. Losses at the gene ends were 7 bases for V and 4 bases for J; bases not matched to a gene: 1. Patients were ruled out by autoimmune disease history or systemic immunosuppression. This record belongs to a study of OX40 agonist ivuxolimab in advanced cancers. Overall study: In this cohort, patients received ivuxolimab, an agonistic anti-OX40 (CD134) antibody. Those enrolled were approximately 87% male, with a mean age of 60 years and ages from about 20 to 80. Study-level findings and limits: A proportion of nonresponders additionally exhibited low normalized T-cell clonal expansion.

Repertoires were generated with immunoSEQ multiplex PCR, while TCRdb's copy carries only in-frame clones and drops some. This table holds just under 85,000 clones, approximately 80% found once. The rearrangement joins TRBV25-1 to TRBJ2-2, with 9 nucleotides matching TRBD1. The specimen was CD4+ or CD8+ T cells sorted from blood, collected in a trial of the OX40 agonist ivuxolimab. This sequence originates from an adult with an advanced solid tumor such as melanoma, head and neck, liver or kidney cancer. CDR3 sequence reads: CASMTGGTGELFF. The CDR3 nucleotides read TGTGCCAGCATGACAGGGGGCACCGGGGAGCTGTTTTTT.